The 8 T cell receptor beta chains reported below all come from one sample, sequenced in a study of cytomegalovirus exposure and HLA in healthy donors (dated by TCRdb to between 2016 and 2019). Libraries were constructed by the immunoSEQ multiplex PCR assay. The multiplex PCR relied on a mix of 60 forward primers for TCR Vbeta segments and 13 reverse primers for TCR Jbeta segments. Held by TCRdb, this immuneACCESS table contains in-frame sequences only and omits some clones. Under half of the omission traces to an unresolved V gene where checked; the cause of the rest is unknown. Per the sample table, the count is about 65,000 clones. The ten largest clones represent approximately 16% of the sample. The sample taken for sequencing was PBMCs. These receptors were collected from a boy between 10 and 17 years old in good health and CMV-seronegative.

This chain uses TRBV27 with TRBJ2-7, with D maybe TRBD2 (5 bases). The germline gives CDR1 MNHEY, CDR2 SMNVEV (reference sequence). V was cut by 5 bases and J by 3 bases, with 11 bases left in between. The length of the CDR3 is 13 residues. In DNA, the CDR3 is TGTGCCAGCAGTGCTGAACGGGGCTACGAGCAGTACTTC. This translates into CASSAERGYEQYF.

In DNA, the CDR3 is TGTGCCAGCAGCCCGGTAGGGGGCGACTATGGCTACACCTTC. It translates to CASSPVGGDYGYTF. V is TRBV7-9 and J is TRBJ1-2; 7 bases are shared with TRBD1. The CDR3 extends over 14 amino acids. In germline, CDR1 is SEHNR, CDR2 FQNEAQ (reference sequence). V lost 5 bases to trimming and J lost 3 bases; unmatched junction nucleotides: 6.

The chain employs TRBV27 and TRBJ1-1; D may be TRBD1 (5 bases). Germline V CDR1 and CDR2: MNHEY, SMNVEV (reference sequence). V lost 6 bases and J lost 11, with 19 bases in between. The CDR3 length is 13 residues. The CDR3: CASRGLGRDNAFF. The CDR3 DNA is TGTGCCAGCAGGGGGTTAGGCAGGGATAATGCTTTCTTT.

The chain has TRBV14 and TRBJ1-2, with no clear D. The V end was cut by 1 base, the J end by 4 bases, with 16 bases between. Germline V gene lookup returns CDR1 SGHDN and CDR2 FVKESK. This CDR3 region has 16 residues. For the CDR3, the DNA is TGTGCCAGCAGCCAAGGGACTCTTCCCTGGATCTATGGCTACACCTTC. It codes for CASSQGTLPWIYGYTF. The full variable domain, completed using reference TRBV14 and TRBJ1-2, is EAGVTQFPSHSVIEKGQTVTLRCDPISGHDNLYWYRRVMGKEIKFLLHFVKESKQDESGMPNNRFLAERTGGTYSTLKVQPAELEDSGVYFCASSQGTLPWIYGYTFGSGTRLTVV.

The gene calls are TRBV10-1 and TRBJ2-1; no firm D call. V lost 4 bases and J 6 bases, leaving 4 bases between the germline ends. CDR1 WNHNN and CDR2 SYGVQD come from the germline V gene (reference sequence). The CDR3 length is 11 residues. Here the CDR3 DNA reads TGCGCCAGCAGTGGACTCAATGAGCAGTTCTTC. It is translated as CASSGLNEQFF.

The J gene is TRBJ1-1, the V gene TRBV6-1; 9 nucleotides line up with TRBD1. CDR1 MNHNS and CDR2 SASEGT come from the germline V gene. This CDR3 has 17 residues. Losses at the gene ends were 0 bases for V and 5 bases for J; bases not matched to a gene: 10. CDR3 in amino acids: CASSEAVETGGGTEAFF. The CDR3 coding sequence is TGTGCCAGCAGTGAAGCGGTCGAAACAGGGGGCGGGACTGAAGCTTTCTTT.

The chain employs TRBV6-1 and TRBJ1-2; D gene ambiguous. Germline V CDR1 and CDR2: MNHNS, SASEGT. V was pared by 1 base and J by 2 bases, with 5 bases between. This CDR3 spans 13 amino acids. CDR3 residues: CASSEETNYGYTF. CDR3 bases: TGTGCCAGCAGTGAAGAAACAAACTATGGCTACACCTTC.

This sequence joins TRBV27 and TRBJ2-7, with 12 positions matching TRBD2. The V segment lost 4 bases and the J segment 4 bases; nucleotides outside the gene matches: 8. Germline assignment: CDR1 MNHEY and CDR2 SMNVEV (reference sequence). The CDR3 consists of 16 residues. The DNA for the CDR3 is TGTGCCAGCAGTTCGGTCCTAGCGGGAGGGCGGTACGAGCAGTACTTC. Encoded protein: CASSSVLAGGRYEQYF.